The 13 T cell receptor beta chains presented below share a single source sample, sequenced in a study of vaccination effects on CD4 cells after COVID-19. TCRdb's table, derived via immunoSEQ multiplex PCR, lists solely in-frame clones and lacks some. The table lists tens of thousands of clones, about 78% of them singletons. Sequencing was preceded by expansion of antigen-specific CD4+ T cells with viral peptide pools in the ViraFEST assay. Culture lasted roughly 9 days before CD4+ T cell isolation. PCR-confirmed SARS-CoV-2 infection occurred in the person between March and December 2020. These receptors have no identified antigens. The specimen comprised CD4+ T cells from PBMCs cultured with HCoV-NL63 spike peptides, sampled before COVID-19 vaccination. Receptor source: a human donor who had a prior SARS-CoV-2 infection.

The sample holds one count of this clone. The chain uses TRBV4-1 and TRBJ2-7; 8 nucleotides agree with TRBD2. The V segment lost 0 bases and the J segment 3 bases; nucleotides outside the gene matches: 4. The CDR3 totals 15 residues. From germline, CDR1 is MGHRA and CDR2 YSYEKL. CDR3 nucleotides: TGCGCCAGCAGCCAAGACCCAGCGGGAGTCTACGAGCAGTACTTC. It specifies CASSQDPAGVYEQYF.

The chain links TRBV6-1 to TRBJ2-3; D is possibly TRBD2 (6 bases). This CDR3 region has 14 residues. CDR1 MNHNS and CDR2 SASEGT come from the germline V gene. V gave up 2 bases and J gave up 1 base, with 7 bases separating them. CDR3 DNA: TGTGCCAGCAGTGAACAGCGGGGCACAGATACGCAGTATTTT. This translates into CASSEQRGTDTQYF.

The rearrangement uses TRBV4-2 and TRBJ1-4, with a tentative D call TRBD1 (5 bases). This CDR3 has 14 amino acids. Germline-derived CDR1 and CDR2 are LGHNA and YNFKEQ. V dropped 4 bases and J dropped 4 bases, with 10 bases sitting between them. CDR3 DNA sequence: TGTGCCAGCAGCCCTATGGGGGATAATGAAAAACTGTTTTTT. Protein sequence: CASSPMGDNEKLFF.

The V call is TRBV2, the J call TRBJ1-2, with D maybe TRBD1 (5 bases). The CDR3 is 14 residues long. V was pared by 3 bases and J by 3 bases, with 11 bases between. Germline V gene sequence: CDR1 SNHLY, CDR2 FYNNEI. CDR3: CASSDTGGDYGYTF. CDR3 in DNA: TGTGCCAGCAGTGATACAGGAGGGGACTATGGCTACACCTTC.

This chain joins TRBV7-2 and TRBJ2-3; either TRBD1 or TRBD2 may fit D (5 bases each). Germline V gene sequence: CDR1 SGHTA, CDR2 FQGNSA. V lost 5 bases, J lost 0 bases, and 12 bases lay in between. This CDR3 contains 15 residues. The DNA of the CDR3 is TGTGCCAGCAGCCACCGGGACCGGAGCACAGATACGCAGTATTTT. Translating it yields CASSHRDRSTDTQYF.

This chain joins TRBV11-1 and TRBJ2-3; D remains ambiguous. Germline CDR1 SGHAT, CDR2 FQDESV (reference sequence). This CDR3 is built from 15 residues. Deletions cut 5 bases from V and 1 base from J, with 13 bases between. DNA for the CDR3: TGTGCCAGCAGCGTACCATCTCTCGGCACAGATACGCAGTATTTT. This translates into CASSVPSLGTDTQYF. Full variable domain (rest looked up from reference TRBV11-1 and TRBJ2-3): EAEVAQSPRYKITEKSQAVAFWCDPISGHATLYWYRQILGQGPELLVQFQDESVVDDSQLPKDRFSAERLKGVDSTLKIQPAELGDSAMYLCASSVPSLGTDTQYFGPGTRLTVL.

This chain uses TRBV11-3 with TRBJ1-6; D call uncertain. Germline V gene sequence: CDR1 SGHNT, CDR2 YENEEA. With 2 bases removed from V and 5 bases from J, the gap between germline ends came to 10 bases. The CDR3 spans 15 residues. The CDR3 coding sequence is TGTGCCAGCAGCTTATCGCCCGCGGATAATTCACCCCTCCACTTT. Its translation is CASSLSPADNSPLHF.

The chain has TRBV3-1 (or the pseudogene TRBV3-2) and TRBJ1-1, with a weak D call TRBD1 (6 bases). The V end was cut by 7 bases, the J end by 3 bases, with 12 bases between. In germline, CDR1 is LGHDT, CDR2 YNNKEL (reference sequence). The CDR3 sequence is 13 residues long. Written as DNA, the CDR3 is TGTGCCAGCACCGTACAGGGATACACTGAAGCTTTCTTT. Its protein product is CASTVQGYTEAFF.

The V and J genes are TRBV27 and TRBJ2-3, with 8 bases fitting TRBD1. CDR3 length: 15 amino acids. V trimming: 4 bases; J trimming: 3 bases; junction bases outside the gene matches: 6. CDR1 MNHEY and CDR2 SMNVEV come from the germline V gene (reference sequence). CDR3 region: CASSSRGPSTDTQYF. DNA for the CDR3: TGTGCCAGCAGTTCCAGGGGGCCGAGTACAGATACGCAGTATTTT.

The V call is TRBV6-5, the J call TRBJ1-2, with TRBD1 matching over 10 bases. Germline CDR1 reads MNHEY; CDR2 reads SVGAGI. The CDR3 runs to 15 residues. The V gene end was trimmed by 4 bases and the J gene end by 4 bases; junction bases not matched to a gene: 6. The CDR3 sequence: CASSSTGGRRYGYTF. The DNA for the CDR3 is TGTGCCAGCAGTTCGACAGGGGGCCGCCGCTATGGCTACACCTTC.

The CDR3 protein is CASSSLDRNTEAFF. In DNA form, the CDR3 reads TGTGCCAGCTCATCCCTAGACAGGAACACTGAAGCTTTCTTT. V usage is TRBV18 and J usage is TRBJ1-1; TRBD1 is a possible D gene (5 bases). The CDR3 runs to 14 residues. Germline V lookup: CDR1 KGHSH, CDR2 LQKENI. V gave up 5 bases and J gave up 1 base, with 11 bases separating them.

This clone has just a few counts. This rearrangement joins TRBV7-9 to TRBJ2-7; D not resolved. Trimming left V 6 bases short and J 3 bases short, with 9 bases between. The CDR3 is 12 residues long. Germline V gene lookup returns CDR1 SEHNR and CDR2 FQNEAQ (reference sequence). The CDR3 nucleotides read TGTGCCAGCAGTTTTAACAGCTACGAGCAGTACTTC. Encoded protein: CASSFNSYEQYF.

This chain uses TRBV11-2 with TRBJ1-2, with 7 bases identical to TRBD1. The CDR3 length is 13 residues. V lost 5 bases, J lost 4 bases, and 4 bases stayed unmatched. The germline gives CDR1 SGHAT, CDR2 FQNNGV. CDR3 nucleotide sequence: TGTGCCAGCAGCCCGGGACAGAGCTATGGCTACACCTTC. This gives the protein CASSPGQSYGYTF.